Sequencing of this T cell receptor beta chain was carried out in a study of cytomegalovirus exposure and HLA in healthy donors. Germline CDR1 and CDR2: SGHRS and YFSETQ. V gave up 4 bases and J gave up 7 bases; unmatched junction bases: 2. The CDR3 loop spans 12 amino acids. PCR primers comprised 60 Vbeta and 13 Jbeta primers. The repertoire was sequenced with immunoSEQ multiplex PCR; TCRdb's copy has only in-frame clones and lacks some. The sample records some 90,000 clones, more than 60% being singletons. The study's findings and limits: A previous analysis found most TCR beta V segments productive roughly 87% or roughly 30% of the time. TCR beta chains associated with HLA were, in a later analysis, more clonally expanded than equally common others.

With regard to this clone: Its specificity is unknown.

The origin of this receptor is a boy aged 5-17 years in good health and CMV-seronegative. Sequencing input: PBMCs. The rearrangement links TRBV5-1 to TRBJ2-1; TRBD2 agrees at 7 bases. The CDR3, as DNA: TGCGCCAGCAGCCTAGCGGAAAATGAGCAGTTCTTC. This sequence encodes CASSLAENEQFF.